The clone carrying this T cell receptor beta chain came up many times. The antigen is undetermined. This entry comes from a study of T cells in Graves' hyperthyroidism and ophthalmopathy. Study-wide points: Most expanded thyroid clonotypes above 0.001 recurred in blood. Median prediction lead before ophthalmopathy onset was about 6.3 months with the model.

V shed 6 bases, J shed 4 bases, and the junction held 13 bases outside the gene matches. Germline CDR1 and CDR2: DFQATT and SNEGSKA (reference sequence). The CDR3 has 15 residues. RNA transcripts gave rise to amplified TCR beta CDR3 regions. The HTBI primer set served for first-round RT-PCR of the TCR CDR3. MiXCR was run by TCRdb on the multiplex PCR reads, yielding one entry per CDR3 protein. The sample lists about 590,000 distinct CDR3 sequences, 15% to 18% occurring once. The sequence was obtained from a woman aged 25 to 39 with Graves' hyperthyroidism. Material for sequencing was blood. The genes are TRBV20-1 and TRBJ1-2; 8 bases map to TRBD1. The CDR3 spells CSAPRPGQGVYGYTF. As DNA, the CDR3 is TGCAGTGCCCCCCGTCCTGGACAGGGAGTCTATGGCTACACCTTC.